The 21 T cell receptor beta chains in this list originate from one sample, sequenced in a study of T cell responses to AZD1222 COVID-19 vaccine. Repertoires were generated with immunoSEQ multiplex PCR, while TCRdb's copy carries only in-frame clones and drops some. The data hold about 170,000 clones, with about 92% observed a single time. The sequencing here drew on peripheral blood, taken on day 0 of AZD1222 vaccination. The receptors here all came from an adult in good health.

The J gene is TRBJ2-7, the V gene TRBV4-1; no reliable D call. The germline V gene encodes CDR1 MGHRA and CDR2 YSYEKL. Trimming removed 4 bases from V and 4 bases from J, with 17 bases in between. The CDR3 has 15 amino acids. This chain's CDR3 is CASSPQPDFRYEQYF. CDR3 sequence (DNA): TGCGCCAGCAGCCCTCAGCCGGATTTTAGGTACGAGCAGTACTTC.

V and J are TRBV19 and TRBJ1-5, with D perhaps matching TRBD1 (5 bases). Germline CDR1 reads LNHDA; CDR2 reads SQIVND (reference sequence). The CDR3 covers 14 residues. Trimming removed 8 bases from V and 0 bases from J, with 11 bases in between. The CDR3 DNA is TGTGCCAGTGCGCCAGGGCATAGCAATCAGCCCCAGCATTTT. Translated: CASAPGHSNQPQHF.

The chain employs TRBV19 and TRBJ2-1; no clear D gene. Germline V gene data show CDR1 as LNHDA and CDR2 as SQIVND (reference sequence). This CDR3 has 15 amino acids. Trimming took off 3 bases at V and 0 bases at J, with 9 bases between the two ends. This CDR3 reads CASSMTQSSYNEQFF. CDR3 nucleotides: TGTGCCAGTAGTATGACTCAGAGCTCCTACAATGAGCAGTTCTTC. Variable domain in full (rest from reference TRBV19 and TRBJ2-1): DGGITQSPKYLFRKEGQNVTLSCEQNLNHDAMYWYRQDPGQGLRLIYYSQIVNDFQKGDIAEGYSVSREKKESFPLTVTSAQKNPTAFYLCASSMTQSSYNEQFFGPGTRLTVL.

CDR3 in DNA: TGTGCCTGGAGTAACGGAAATGGAAACACCATATATTTT. Translation gives CAWSNGNGNTIYF. The chain couples TRBV30 to TRBJ1-3; D is undetermined. V was cut by 2 bases and J by 3 bases, with 8 bases left in between. The CDR3 covers 13 residues. Germline V lookup: CDR1 GTSNPN, CDR2 SVGIG (reference sequence).

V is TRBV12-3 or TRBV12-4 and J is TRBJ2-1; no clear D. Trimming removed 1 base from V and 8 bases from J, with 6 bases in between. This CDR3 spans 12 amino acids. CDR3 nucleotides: TGTGCCAGCAGTTTAGACGGGTATGAGCAGTTCTTC. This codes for CASSLDGYEQFF.

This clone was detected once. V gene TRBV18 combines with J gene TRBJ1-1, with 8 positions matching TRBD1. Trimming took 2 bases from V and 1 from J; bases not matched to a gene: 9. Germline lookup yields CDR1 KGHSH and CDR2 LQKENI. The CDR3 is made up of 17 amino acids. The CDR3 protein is CASSPMGDRFSNTEAFF. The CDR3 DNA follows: TGTGCCAGCTCACCAATGGGGGACAGGTTTTCGAACACTGAAGCTTTCTTT.

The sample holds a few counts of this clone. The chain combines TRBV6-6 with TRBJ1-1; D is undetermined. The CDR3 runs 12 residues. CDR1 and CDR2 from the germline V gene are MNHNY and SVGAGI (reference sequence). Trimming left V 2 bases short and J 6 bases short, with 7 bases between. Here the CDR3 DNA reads TGTGCCAGCAGTTACCCCGGGCCTGAAGCTTTCTTT. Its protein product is CASSYPGPEAFF.

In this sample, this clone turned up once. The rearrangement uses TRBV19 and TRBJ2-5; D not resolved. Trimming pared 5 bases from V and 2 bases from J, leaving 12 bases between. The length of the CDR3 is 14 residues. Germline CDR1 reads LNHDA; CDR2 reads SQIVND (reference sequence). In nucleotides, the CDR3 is TGTGCCAGTAGTCTGTCGACTTGGCAAGAGACCCAGTACTTC. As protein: CASSLSTWQETQYF.

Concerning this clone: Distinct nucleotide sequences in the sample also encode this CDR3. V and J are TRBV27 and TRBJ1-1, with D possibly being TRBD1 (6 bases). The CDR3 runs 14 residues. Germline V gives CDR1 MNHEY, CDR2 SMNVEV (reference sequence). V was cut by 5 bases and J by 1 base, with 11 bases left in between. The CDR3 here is CASSVQGPNTEAFF. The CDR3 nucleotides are TGTGCCAGCAGTGTACAGGGCCCGAACACTGAAGCTTTCTTT.

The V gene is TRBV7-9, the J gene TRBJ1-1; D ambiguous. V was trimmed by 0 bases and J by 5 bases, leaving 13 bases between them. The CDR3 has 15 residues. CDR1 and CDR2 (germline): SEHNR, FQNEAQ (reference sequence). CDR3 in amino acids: CASSLAGAEWTEAFF. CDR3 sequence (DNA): TGTGCCAGCAGCTTAGCGGGTGCGGAATGGACTGAAGCTTTCTTT.

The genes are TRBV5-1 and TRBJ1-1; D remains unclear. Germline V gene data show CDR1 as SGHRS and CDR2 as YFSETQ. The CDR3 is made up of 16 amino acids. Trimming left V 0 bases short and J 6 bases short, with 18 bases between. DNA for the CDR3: TGCGCCAGCAGCTTGGCCCCGGGGAGCCGCAGTGCTGAAGCTTTCTTT. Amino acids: CASSLAPGSRSAEAFF.

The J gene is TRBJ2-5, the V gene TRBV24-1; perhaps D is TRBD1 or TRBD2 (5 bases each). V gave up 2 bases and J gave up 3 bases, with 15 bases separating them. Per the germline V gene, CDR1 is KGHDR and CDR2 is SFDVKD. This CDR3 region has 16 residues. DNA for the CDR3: TGTGCCACCAGTGATTCGGGACCCCGGACCAAAGAGACCCAGTACTTC. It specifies CATSDSGPRTKETQYF.

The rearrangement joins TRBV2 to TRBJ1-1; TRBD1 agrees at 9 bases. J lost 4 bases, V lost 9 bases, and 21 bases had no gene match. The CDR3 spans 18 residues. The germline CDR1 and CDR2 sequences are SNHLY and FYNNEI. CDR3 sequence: CAREVQLQGASGVTEAFF. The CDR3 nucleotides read TGTGCCAGAGAAGTCCAGTTACAGGGGGCATCGGGTGTCACTGAAGCTTTCTTT.

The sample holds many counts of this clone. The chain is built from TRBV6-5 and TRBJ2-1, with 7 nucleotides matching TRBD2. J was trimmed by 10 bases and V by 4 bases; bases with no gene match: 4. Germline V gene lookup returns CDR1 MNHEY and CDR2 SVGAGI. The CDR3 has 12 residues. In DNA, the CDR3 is TGTGCCAGCAGTTCTAGCGGTCTCGAGCAGTTCTTC. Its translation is CASSSSGLEQFF.

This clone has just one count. In DNA form, the CDR3 reads TGTGCCAGCAGCCAAGAGGAGGGGTCCTACGAGCAGTACTTC. Amino acids: CASSQEEGSYEQYF. The V and J genes are TRBV4-2 and TRBJ2-7; weak D call: TRBD2 (6 bases). The CDR3 has 14 residues. The germline V and J ends were trimmed by 0 bases and 1 base, with 7 bases remaining between them. CDR1 and CDR2 from the germline V gene are LGHNA and YNFKEQ.

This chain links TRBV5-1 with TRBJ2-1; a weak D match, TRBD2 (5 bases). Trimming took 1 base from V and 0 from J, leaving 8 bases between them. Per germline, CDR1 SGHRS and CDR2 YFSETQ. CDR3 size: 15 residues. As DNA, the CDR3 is TGCGCCAGCAGCTTGAGGAGGAGCTCCTACAATGAGCAGTTCTTC. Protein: CASSLRRSSYNEQFF.

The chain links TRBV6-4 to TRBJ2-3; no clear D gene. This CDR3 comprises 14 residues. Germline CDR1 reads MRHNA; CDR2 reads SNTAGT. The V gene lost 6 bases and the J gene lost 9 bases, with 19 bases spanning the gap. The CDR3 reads CASRPIADAGTQYF. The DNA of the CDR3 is TGTGCCAGCAGACCGATCGCCGATGCTGGGACGCAGTATTTT.

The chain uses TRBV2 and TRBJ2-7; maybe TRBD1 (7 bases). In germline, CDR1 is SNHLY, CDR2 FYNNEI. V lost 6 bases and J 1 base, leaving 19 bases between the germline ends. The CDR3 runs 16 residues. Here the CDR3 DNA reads TGTGCCAGCAGCGAGGGGGCTAGCGCCTATTCCTACGAGCAGTACTTC. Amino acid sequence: CASSEGASAYSYEQYF. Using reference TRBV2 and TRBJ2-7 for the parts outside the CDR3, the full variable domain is EPEVTQTPSHQVTQMGQEVILRCVPISNHLYFYWYRQILGQKVEFLVSFYNNEISEKSEIFDDQFSVERPDGSNFTLKIRSTKLEDSAMYFCASSEGASAYSYEQYFGPGTRLTVT.

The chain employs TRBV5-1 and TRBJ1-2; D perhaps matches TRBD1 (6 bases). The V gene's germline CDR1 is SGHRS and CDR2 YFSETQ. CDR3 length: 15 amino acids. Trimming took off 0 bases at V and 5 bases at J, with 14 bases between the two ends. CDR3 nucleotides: TGCGCCAGCAGCTTGGGGGGGGCCGTACCTTATGGCTACACCTTC. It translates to CASSLGGAVPYGYTF.

The CDR3 coding sequence is TGTGCCAGCGCGAGCCGACTGAACAATGAGCAGTTCTTC. Residues: CASASRLNNEQFF. J is TRBJ2-1 and V is TRBV11-3, with D hard to call. Germline CDR1 SGHNT, CDR2 YENEEA. Trimming left V 8 bases short and J 5 bases short, with 13 bases between. This CDR3 has 13 amino acids.

The CDR3 loop is CASSSTRESYEQYF. The CDR3 DNA reads TGTGCCAGCAGCTCTACTAGGGAATCCTACGAGCAGTACTTC. The rearrangement joins TRBV13 to TRBJ2-7, with D possibly TRBD2 on 5 matching bases. CDR3 length: 14 residues. Between the trimmed V and J ends, which lost 4 bases and 1 base, there was a span of 11 bases. Germline values: CDR1 PRHDT, CDR2 FYEKMQ (reference sequence).